This T cell receptor beta chain was documented in a study of CD8 T cells in Susac syndrome. The study sequenced TCR beta in blood CD8+ and CD4+ T cells. RNA amounts of about 0.5 to 1 ug underwent reverse transcription with random hexamers. Via MiXCR, TCRdb re-called the immunoSEQ multiplex PCR reads, giving one row per CDR3 protein. The sample shows about 430,000 distinct CDR3 sequences, around 85% of them seen only once. The clonotype was recovered from a human donor with multiple sclerosis. Sequenced material: CD8+ T cells from PBMCs.

The CDR3 DNA reads as TGTGCCAGCAGTATTTCAGCGGGGGGGCTCCTTGATGAGCAGTTCTTC. The encoded protein is CASSISAGGLLDEQFF. J is TRBJ2-1 and V is TRBV6-2 or TRBV6-3; 10 bases map to TRBD2. CDR1 and CDR2 from the germline V gene are MNHEY and SVGEGT. The CDR3 covers 16 residues. V shed 5 bases and J 8 bases; nucleotides not matched to a gene: 12.